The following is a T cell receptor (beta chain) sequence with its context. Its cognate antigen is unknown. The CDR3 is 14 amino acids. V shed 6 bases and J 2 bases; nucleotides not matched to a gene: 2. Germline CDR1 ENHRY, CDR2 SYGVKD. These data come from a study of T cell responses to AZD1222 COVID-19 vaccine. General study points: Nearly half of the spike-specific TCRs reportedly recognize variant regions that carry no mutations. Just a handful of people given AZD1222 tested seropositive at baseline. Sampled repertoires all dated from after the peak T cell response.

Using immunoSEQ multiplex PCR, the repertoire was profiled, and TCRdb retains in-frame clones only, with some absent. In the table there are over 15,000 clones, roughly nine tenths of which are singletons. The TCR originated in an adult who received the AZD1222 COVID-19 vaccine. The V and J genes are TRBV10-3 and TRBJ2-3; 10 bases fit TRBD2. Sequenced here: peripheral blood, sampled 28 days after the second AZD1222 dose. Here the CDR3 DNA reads TGTGCCATCAGACTAGCGGGGAACACAGATACGCAGTATTTT. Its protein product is CAIRLAGNTDTQYF.